This T cell receptor beta chain stems from a study of CD8+CD57+ T cells in acquired aplastic anemia (dated by TCRdb to 2016 to 2018). Regarding the research as a whole: On average, sorted CD4+ and CD8+ cells yielded roughly 3.4 ug of extracted DNA, with a range of roughly 0.17 to 27.4 ug. For healthy donor samples, the average read count was about 10.8 million for CD4+ cells and approximately 11 million for CD8+ cells. Results and caveats for the whole study, not just this receptor: Patients and healthy controls showed no significant difference in CD8+ Simpson's diversity (P=0.060). Roughly 30 CD8+ CDR3 sequences were found to be shared between patients and controls, but these sequences appeared to be highly expressed in patients and within the immunodominant clones of the patients.

In the study, sorted CD4+ and CD8+ blood T cells from patients with severe aplastic anemia and from healthy subjects underwent deep sequencing of TCR repertoires. Ficoll-Paque density gradient centrifugation was used to isolate peripheral blood mononuclear cells. Before DNA extraction, CD4+ and CD8+ T cells were sorted by FACS or by magnetic beads. The CDR3 goes from the cysteine to the phenylalanine over 15 residues. The CDR3 DNA has 45 bases and is translated from base 1. Relative to germline, V is missing 4 bases and J is missing 8 bases, with 9 bases of the junction outside any gene match. CDR1 MNHEY and CDR2 SVGEGT were looked up in the germline V gene. This clonotype was recorded a few times. The specificity of this receptor is unknown. Qualities for individual bases were not recorded, and no much larger clone is one base off. TCR beta VDJ combination and CDR3 sequence profiling used genomic DNA as the template. An Illumina HiSeq 2000 was used for TCR repertoire sequencing. Concerning the study's data processing: Repertoires were assessed using TRBV/TRBJ rearrangement plots, CDR3 size and DJ length profiles, and Simpson's diversity index. The most abundant DNA sequence in the deep sequencing data was defined as the immunodominant clone. CDR3 amino acid sequences were checked for sharing across subjects and were also compared against the VDJdb database and published repertoires. TCRdb handled the public reads itself, with Q25 trimming in fastp and clone calling in MiXCR, and kept productive beta chains. A single entry per CDR3 protein holds the most common genes and DNA from its merged rows. These V and J calls derive from TCRdb rather than the authors' analysis. In this sample the table shows 120,000 or so distinct CDR3 sequences, about 46% of which occur a single time. 2% to 3% of the sample is in the top ten clones.

The sample taken for sequencing was sorted CD4+, CD8+, or CD8+CD57+ T cells (not recorded which) from PBMCs. The sequence links TRBV6-2 or TRBV6-3 to TRBJ2-3; the junction holds 10 bases that match TRBD2. This TCR derives from a human donor in good health, serving as a control. The DNA sequence reads TGTGCCAGCAGTTTTAACGAGCGGGGGGGCCTTACGCAGTATTTT. Translated, this is CASSFNERGGLTQYF.